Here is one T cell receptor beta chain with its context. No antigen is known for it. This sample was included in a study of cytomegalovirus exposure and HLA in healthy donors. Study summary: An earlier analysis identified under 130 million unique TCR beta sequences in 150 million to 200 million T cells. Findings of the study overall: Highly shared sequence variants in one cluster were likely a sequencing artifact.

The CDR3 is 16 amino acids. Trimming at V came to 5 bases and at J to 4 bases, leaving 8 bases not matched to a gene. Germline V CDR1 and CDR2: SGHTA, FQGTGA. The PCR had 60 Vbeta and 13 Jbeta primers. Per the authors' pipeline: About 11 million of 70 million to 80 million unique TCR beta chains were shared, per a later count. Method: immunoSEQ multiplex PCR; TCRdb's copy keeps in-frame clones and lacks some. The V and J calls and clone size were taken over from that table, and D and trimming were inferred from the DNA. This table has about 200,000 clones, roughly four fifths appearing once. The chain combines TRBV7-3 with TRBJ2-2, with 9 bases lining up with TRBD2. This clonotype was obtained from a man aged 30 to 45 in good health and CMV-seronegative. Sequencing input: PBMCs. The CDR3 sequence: CASSHIAGVGTGELFF. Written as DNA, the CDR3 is TGTGCCAGCAGCCACATAGCGGGAGTGGGCACCGGGGAGCTGTTTTTT.